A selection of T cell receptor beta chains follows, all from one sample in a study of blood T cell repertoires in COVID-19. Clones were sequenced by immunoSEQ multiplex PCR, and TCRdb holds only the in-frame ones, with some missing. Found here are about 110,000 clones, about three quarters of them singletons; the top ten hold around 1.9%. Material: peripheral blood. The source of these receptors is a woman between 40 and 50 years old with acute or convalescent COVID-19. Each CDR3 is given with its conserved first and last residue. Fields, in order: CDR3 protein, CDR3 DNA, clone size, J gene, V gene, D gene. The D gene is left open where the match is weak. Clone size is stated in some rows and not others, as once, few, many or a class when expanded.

CDR3aa: CASSPPGTPIYGYTF
CDR3nt: TGCGCCAGCAGCCCTCCCGGGACTCCTATTTATGGCTACACCTTC
abundance: -
j_gene: TRBJ1-2
v_gene: TRBV4-1
d_gene: -

CDR3aa: CASSFGTGGNTGELFF
CDR3nt: TGCGCCAGCAGCTTCGGGACAGGGGGCAACACCGGGGAGCTGTTTTTT
abundance: -
j_gene: TRBJ2-2
v_gene: TRBV5-1
d_gene: TRBD1

CDR3aa: CASRPLGWANEKLFF
CDR3nt: TGTGCCAGCAGACCCCTAGGCTGGGCTAATGAAAAACTGTTTTTT
abundance: -
j_gene: TRBJ1-4
v_gene: TRBV27
d_gene: -

CDR3aa: CASTPPGTSTDTQYF
CDR3nt: TGTGCCAGCACCCCTCCAGGAACTAGCACAGATACGCAGTATTTT
abundance: -
j_gene: TRBJ2-3
v_gene: TRBV7-9
d_gene: -

CDR3aa: CASSQDIASRGGELFF
CDR3nt: TGTGCCAGCAGCCAAGATATAGCGAGCCGTGGCGGGGAGCTGTTTTTT
abundance: -
j_gene: TRBJ2-2
v_gene: TRBV4-2
d_gene: -

CDR3aa: CASSPQGNGISEAFF
CDR3nt: TGTGCCAGCAGCCCGCAGGGCAATGGAATCTCTGAAGCTTTCTTT
abundance: -
j_gene: TRBJ1-1
v_gene: TRBV3-1/TRBV3-2
d_gene: -

CDR3aa: CASSLSGGNNEQFF
CDR3nt: TGTGCCAGCAGTTTAAGCGGGGGCAACAATGAGCAGTTCTTC
abundance: -
j_gene: TRBJ2-1
v_gene: TRBV7-3
d_gene: TRBD2

CDR3aa: CASRRGGRGDGYNEQFF
CDR3nt: TGTGCCAGCAGGCGAGGAGGGCGGGGAGACGGCTACAATGAGCAGTTCTTC
abundance: -
j_gene: TRBJ2-1
v_gene: TRBV11-2
d_gene: -

CDR3aa: CASSFRDSPRF
CDR3nt: TGTGCCAGCAGTTTTAGGGACAGTCCCCGGTTT
abundance: -
j_gene: TRBJ1-1
v_gene: TRBV28
d_gene: TRBD1

CDR3aa: CASSLESRVLRYEQYF
CDR3nt: TGCGCCAGCAGCTTGGAATCCAGGGTCCTTCGCTACGAGCAGTACTTC
abundance: -
j_gene: TRBJ2-7
v_gene: TRBV5-1
d_gene: -

CDR3aa: CASSSDSYYSPLHF
CDR3nt: TGTGCCAGCAGCTCGGACAGCTACTATTCACCCCTCCACTTT
abundance: -
j_gene: TRBJ1-6
v_gene: TRBV11-2
d_gene: -

CDR3aa: CASNTRAGVYSGELFF
CDR3nt: TGTGCCAGCAATACCCGGGCAGGGGTTTATTCCGGGGAGCTGTTTTTT
abundance: -
j_gene: TRBJ2-2
v_gene: TRBV5-4
d_gene: -

CDR3aa: CATRFGTGGDDTQYF
CDR3nt: TGTGCCACGAGGTTCGGGACAGGGGGTGATGATACGCAGTATTTT
abundance: -
j_gene: TRBJ2-3
v_gene: TRBV24-1
d_gene: TRBD1

CDR3aa: CASSVGLPPSYNEQFF
CDR3nt: TGCGCCAGCAGCGTAGGACTTCCCCCCTCCTACAATGAGCAGTTCTTC
abundance: -
j_gene: TRBJ2-1
v_gene: TRBV5-1
d_gene: -

CDR3aa: CATPRGTTNTGELFF
CDR3nt: TGTGCCACCCCCCGGGGGACGACGAACACCGGGGAGCTGTTTTTT
abundance: -
j_gene: TRBJ2-2
v_gene: TRBV28
d_gene: -

CDR3aa: CASSLLGGGSQETQYF
CDR3nt: TGTGCCAGCAGCTTATTAGGCGGGGGTAGCCAAGAGACCCAGTACTTC
abundance: -
j_gene: TRBJ2-5
v_gene: TRBV7-9
d_gene: TRBD2

CDR3aa: CASSLIGQGDLGTEAFF
CDR3nt: TGCGCCAGCAGCTTGATAGGGCAGGGCGACCTCGGAACTGAAGCTTTCTTT
abundance: -
j_gene: TRBJ1-1
v_gene: TRBV5-1
d_gene: -

CDR3aa: CASSYRVSTDTQYF
CDR3nt: TGTGCCAGCAGTTACAGGGTCTCCACAGATACGCAGTATTTT
abundance: few
j_gene: TRBJ2-3
v_gene: TRBV28
d_gene: -

CDR3aa: CASKGRYEQYF
CDR3nt: TGTGCCAGCAAAGGGAGGTACGAGCAGTACTTC
abundance: few
j_gene: TRBJ2-7
v_gene: TRBV27
d_gene: -

CDR3aa: CASSDRAGQGFTGELFF
CDR3nt: TGTGCCAGCAGTGATCGGGCGGGACAGGGGTTCACCGGGGAGCTGTTTTTT
abundance: -
j_gene: TRBJ2-2
v_gene: TRBV25-1
d_gene: TRBD1

CDR3aa: CASSLAGTDTQYF
CDR3nt: TGTGCCAGCAGTCTCGCAGGTACAGATACGCAGTATTTT
abundance: -
j_gene: TRBJ2-3
v_gene: TRBV28
d_gene: -

CDR3aa: CASSPTGRGETQYF
CDR3nt: TGTGCCAGCAGTCCAACAGGGCGTGGAGAGACCCAGTACTTC
abundance: -
j_gene: TRBJ2-5
v_gene: TRBV6-6
d_gene: -

CDR3aa: CASSPNSGGLQETQYF
CDR3nt: TGTGCCAGCAGTCCAAACTCAGGGGGTTTACAGGAGACCCAGTACTTC
abundance: -
j_gene: TRBJ2-5
v_gene: TRBV27
d_gene: TRBD1

CDR3aa: CASSLGQSSGNTIYF
CDR3nt: TGTGCCAGCAGCTTAGGACAGAGCTCTGGAAACACCATATATTTT
abundance: -
j_gene: TRBJ1-3
v_gene: TRBV9
d_gene: -

CDR3aa: CASNRRDRVYEQYF
CDR3nt: TGTGCCAGCAACAGGAGGGACAGGGTATACGAGCAGTACTTC
abundance: -
j_gene: TRBJ2-7
v_gene: TRBV5-6
d_gene: TRBD1

CDR3aa: CASMLTVNTEAFF
CDR3nt: TGTGCCAGCATGCTGACAGTTAACACTGAAGCTTTCTTT
abundance: few
j_gene: TRBJ1-1
v_gene: TRBV6-5
d_gene: -

CDR3aa: CASSAWTGLNQPQHF
CDR3nt: TGTGCCAGCAGCGCCTGGACAGGGCTCAATCAGCCCCAGCATTTT
abundance: -
j_gene: TRBJ1-5
v_gene: TRBV9
d_gene: TRBD1

CDR3aa: CASRNTGGPEAFF
CDR3nt: TGTGCCAGCAGAAATACAGGGGGGCCTGAAGCTTTCTTT
abundance: -
j_gene: TRBJ1-1
v_gene: TRBV7-9
d_gene: TRBD1

CDR3aa: CAIGKGASNQPQHF
CDR3nt: TGTGCCATCGGTAAGGGGGCCAGCAATCAGCCCCAGCATTTT
abundance: -
j_gene: TRBJ1-5
v_gene: TRBV10-3
d_gene: TRBD1

CDR3aa: CASTPGQGRSPLHF
CDR3nt: TGTGCCAGTACTCCGGGACAGGGGCGTTCACCCCTCCACTTT
abundance: few
j_gene: TRBJ1-6
v_gene: TRBV21-1
d_gene: -

CDR3aa: CASSHGTGRNTEAFF
CDR3nt: TGCGCCAGCAGCCACGGGACAGGCCGGAACACTGAAGCTTTCTTT
abundance: -
j_gene: TRBJ1-1
v_gene: TRBV4-1
d_gene: TRBD1

CDR3aa: CASSFNSGGASPLHF
CDR3nt: TGTGCCAGCAGCTTCAATTCAGGGGGCGCTTCACCCCTCCACTTT
abundance: many
j_gene: TRBJ1-6
v_gene: TRBV2
d_gene: TRBD1

CDR3aa: CASSLEGQTGANVLTF
CDR3nt: TGTGCCAGCAGCTTGGAGGGACAAACCGGGGCCAACGTCCTGACTTTC
abundance: once
j_gene: TRBJ2-6
v_gene: TRBV5-5
d_gene: -